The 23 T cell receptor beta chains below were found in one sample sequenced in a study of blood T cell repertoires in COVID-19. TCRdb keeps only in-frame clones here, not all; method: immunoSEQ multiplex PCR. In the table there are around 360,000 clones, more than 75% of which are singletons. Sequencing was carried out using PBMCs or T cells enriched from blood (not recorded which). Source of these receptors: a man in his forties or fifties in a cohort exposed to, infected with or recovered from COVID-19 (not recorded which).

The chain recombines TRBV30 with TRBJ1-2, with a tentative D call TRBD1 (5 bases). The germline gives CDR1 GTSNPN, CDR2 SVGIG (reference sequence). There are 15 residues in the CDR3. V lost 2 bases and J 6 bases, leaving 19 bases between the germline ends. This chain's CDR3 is CAWSIIDSLRDGYTF. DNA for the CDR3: TGTGCCTGGAGTATAATCGACAGTCTCCGTGATGGCTACACCTTC. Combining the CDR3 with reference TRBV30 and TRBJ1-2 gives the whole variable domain SQTIHQWPATLVQPVGSPLSLECTVEGTSNPNLYWYRQAAGRGLQLLFYSVGIGQISSEVPQNLSASRPQDRQFILSSKKLLLSDSGFYLCAWSIIDSLRDGYTFGSGTRLTVV.

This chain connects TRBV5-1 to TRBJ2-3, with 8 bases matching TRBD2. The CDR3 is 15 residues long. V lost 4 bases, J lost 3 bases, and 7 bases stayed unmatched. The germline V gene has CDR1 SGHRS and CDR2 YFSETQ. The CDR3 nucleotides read TGCGCCAGCAGCGTGAGCGGGAGTCGGACAGATACGCAGTATTTT. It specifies CASSVSGSRTDTQYF. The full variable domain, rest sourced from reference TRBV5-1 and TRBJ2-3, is KAGVTQTPRYLIKTRGQQVTLSCSPISGHRSVSWYQQTPGQGLQFLFEYFSETQRNKGNFPGRFSGRQFSNSRSEMNVSTLELGDSALYLCASSVSGSRTDTQYFGPGTRLTVL.

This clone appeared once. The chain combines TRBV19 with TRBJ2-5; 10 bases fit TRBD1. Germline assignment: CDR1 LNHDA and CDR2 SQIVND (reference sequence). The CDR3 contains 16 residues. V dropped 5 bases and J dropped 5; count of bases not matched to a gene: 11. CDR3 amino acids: CASSAPRDRGGETQYF. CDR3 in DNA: TGTGCCAGTAGTGCTCCCCGGGACAGGGGTGGGGAGACCCAGTACTTC. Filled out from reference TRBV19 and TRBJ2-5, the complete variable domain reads DGGITQSPKYLFRKEGQNVTLSCEQNLNHDAMYWYRQDPGQGLRLIYYSQIVNDFQKGDIAEGYSVSREKKESFPLTVTSAQKNPTAFYLCASSAPRDRGGETQYFGPGTRLLVL.

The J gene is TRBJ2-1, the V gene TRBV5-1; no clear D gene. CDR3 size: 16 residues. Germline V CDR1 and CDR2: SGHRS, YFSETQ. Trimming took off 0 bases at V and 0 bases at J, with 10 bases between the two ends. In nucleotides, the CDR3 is TGCGCCAGCAGCTTGGGTCGGAGCCTCTCCTACAATGAGCAGTTCTTC. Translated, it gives CASSLGRSLSYNEQFF.

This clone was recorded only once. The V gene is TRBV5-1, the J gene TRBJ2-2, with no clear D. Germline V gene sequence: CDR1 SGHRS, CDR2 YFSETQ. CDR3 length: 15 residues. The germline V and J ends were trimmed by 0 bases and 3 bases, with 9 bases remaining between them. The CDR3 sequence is CASSLALGHTGELFF. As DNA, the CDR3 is TGCGCCAGCAGCTTGGCGCTGGGCCACACCGGGGAGCTGTTTTTT.

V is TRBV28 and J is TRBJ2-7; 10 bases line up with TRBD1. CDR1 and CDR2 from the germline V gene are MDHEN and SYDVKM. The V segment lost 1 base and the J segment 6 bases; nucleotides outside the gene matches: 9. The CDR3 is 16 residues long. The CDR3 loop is CASSLYRTGGLSEQYF. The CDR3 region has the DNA TGTGCCAGCAGTTTATATCGGACAGGGGGGCTAAGCGAGCAGTACTTC.

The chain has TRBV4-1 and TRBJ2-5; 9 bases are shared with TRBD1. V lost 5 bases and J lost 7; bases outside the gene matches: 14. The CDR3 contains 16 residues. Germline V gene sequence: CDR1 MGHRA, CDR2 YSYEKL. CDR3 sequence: CASSKLGPGQGVTQYF. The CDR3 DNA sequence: TGCGCCAGCAGCAAACTGGGACCGGGACAGGGAGTGACCCAGTACTTC.

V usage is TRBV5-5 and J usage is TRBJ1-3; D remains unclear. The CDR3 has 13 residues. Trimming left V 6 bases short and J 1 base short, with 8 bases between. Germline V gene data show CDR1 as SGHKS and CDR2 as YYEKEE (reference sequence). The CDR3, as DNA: TGTGCCAGCACTAGAGGATCTGGAAACACCATATATTTT. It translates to CASTRGSGNTIYF.

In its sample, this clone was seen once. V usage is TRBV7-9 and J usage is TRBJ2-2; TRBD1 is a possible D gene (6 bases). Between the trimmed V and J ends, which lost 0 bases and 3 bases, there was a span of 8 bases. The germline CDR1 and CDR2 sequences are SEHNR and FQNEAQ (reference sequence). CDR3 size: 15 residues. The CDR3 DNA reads TGTGCCAGCAGCTTAGCCAAGGGGGACACCGGGGAGCTGTTTTTT. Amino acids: CASSLAKGDTGELFF.

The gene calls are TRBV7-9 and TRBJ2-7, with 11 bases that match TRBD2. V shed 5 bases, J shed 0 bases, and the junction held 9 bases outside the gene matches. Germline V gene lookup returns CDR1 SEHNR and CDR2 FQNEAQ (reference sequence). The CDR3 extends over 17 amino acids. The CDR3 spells CASSGGGTSGSSYEQYF. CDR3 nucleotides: TGTGCCAGCAGCGGGGGGGGGACTAGCGGAAGCTCCTACGAGCAGTACTTC.

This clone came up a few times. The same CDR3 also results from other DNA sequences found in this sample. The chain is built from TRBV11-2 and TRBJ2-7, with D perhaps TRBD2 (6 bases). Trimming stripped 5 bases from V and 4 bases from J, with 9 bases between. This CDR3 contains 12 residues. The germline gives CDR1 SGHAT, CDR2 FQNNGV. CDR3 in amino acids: CASSPSGYEQYF. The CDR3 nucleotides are TGTGCCAGCAGCCCAAGCGGGTACGAGCAGTACTTC.

The CDR3 is CASRLRPGYGYTF. CDR3 bases: TGTGCCAGTAGACTCAGGCCAGGGTATGGCTACACCTTC. The chain combines TRBV19 with TRBJ1-2, with a possible D match to TRBD1 (5 bases). Trimming took 6 bases from V and 5 from J, leaving 13 bases between them. The length of the CDR3 is 13 residues. The germline gives CDR1 LNHDA, CDR2 SQIVND (reference sequence).

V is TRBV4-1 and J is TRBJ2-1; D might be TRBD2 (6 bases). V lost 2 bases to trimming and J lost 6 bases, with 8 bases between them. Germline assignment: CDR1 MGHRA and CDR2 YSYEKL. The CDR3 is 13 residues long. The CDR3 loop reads CASSQSEGNEQFF. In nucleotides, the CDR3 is TGCGCCAGCAGCCAATCGGAGGGCAATGAGCAGTTCTTC.

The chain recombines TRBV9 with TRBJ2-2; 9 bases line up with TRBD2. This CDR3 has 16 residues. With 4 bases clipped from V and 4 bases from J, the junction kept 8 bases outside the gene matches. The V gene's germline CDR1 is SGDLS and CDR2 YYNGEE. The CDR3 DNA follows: TGTGCCAGCAGCCAAACCGGGACTAGCCGCACCGGGGAGCTGTTTTTT. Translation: CASSQTGTSRTGELFF.

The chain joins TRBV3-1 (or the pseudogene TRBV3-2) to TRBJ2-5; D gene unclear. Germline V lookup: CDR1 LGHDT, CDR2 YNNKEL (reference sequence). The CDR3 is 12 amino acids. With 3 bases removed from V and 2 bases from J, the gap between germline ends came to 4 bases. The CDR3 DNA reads TGTGCCAGCAGCCACCTTCAAGAGACCCAGTACTTC. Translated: CASSHLQETQYF.

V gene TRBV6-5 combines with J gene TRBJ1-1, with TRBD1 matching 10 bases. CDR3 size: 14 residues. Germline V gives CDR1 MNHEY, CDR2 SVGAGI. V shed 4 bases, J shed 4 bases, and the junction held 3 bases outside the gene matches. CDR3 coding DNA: TGTGCCAGCAGTTCCGGGACAGGGGTCACTGAAGCTTTCTTT. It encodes CASSSGTGVTEAFF.

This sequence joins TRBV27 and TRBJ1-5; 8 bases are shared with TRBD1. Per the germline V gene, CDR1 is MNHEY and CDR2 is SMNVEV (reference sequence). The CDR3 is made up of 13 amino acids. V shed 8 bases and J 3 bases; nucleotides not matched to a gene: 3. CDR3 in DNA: TGTGCCAGCGGACAGGGAAACAATCAGCCCCAGCATTTT. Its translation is CASGQGNNQPQHF.

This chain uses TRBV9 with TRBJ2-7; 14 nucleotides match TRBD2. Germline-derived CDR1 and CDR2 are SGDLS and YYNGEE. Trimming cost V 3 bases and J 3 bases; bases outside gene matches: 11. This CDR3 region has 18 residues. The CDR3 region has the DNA TGTGCCAGCAGCGCCGGGACTAGCGGGAGTAACCTACTCTACGAGCAGTACTTC. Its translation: CASSAGTSGSNLLYEQYF.

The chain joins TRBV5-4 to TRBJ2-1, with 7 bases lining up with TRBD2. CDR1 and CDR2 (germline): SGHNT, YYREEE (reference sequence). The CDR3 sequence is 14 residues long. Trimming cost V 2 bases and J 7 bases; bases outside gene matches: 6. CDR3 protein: CASSFGTNMNEQFF. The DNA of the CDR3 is TGTGCCAGCAGCTTCGGGACTAATATGAATGAGCAGTTCTTC.

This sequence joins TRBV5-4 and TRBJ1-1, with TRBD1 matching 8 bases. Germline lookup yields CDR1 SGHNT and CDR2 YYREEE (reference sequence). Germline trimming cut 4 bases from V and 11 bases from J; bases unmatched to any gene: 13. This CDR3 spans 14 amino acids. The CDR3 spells CASSIDRGAESAFF. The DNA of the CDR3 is TGTGCCAGCAGCATAGACAGGGGCGCCGAATCGGCTTTCTTT.

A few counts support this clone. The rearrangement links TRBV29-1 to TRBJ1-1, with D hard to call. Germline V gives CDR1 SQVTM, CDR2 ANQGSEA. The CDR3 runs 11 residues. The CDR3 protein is CTPSQAEGAFF. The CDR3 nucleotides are TGCACCCCCTCGCAGGCGGAGGGAGCTTTCTTT.

The chain's CDR3 is CASSVGALAGFTDTQYF. In DNA form, the CDR3 reads TGTGCCAGCAGCGTAGGGGCACTAGCGGGATTCACAGATACGCAGTATTTT. V usage is TRBV9 and J usage is TRBJ2-3; 10 nucleotides agree with TRBD2. This CDR3 is 17 amino acids long. The germline V gene encodes CDR1 SGDLS and CDR2 YYNGEE. Germline trimming cut 0 bases from V and 2 bases from J; bases unmatched to any gene: 6.

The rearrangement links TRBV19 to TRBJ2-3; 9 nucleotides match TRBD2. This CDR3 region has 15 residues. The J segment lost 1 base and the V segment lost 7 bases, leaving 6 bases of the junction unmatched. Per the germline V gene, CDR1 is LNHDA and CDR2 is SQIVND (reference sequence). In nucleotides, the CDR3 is TGTGCCAGTAAGGCGGGAGGGGTGGGCACAGATACGCAGTATTTT. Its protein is CASKAGGVGTDTQYF.